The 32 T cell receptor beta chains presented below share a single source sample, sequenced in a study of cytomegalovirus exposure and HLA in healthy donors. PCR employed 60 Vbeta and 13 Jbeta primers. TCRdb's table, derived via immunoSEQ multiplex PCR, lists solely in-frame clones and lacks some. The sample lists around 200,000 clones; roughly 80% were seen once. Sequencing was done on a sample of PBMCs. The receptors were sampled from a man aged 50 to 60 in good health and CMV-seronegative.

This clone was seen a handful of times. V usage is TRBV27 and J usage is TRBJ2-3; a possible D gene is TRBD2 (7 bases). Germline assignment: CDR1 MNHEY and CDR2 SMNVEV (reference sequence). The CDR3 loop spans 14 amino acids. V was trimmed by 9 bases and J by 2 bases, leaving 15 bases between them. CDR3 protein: CASKRGGYTDTQYF. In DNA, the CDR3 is TGTGCCAGTAAAAGGGGGGGTTACACAGATACGCAGTATTTT.

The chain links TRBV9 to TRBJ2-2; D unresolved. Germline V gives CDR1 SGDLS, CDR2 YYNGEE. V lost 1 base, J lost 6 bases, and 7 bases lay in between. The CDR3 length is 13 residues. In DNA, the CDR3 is TGTGCCAGCAGCGTATTCCCTGCCGGGGAGCTGTTTTTT. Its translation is CASSVFPAGELFF. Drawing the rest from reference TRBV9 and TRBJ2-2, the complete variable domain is DSGVTQTPKHLITATGQRVTLRCSPRSGDLSVYWYQQSLDQGLQFLIQYYNGEERAKGNILERFSAQQFPDLHSELNLSSLELGDSALYFCASSVFPAGELFFGEGSRLTVL.

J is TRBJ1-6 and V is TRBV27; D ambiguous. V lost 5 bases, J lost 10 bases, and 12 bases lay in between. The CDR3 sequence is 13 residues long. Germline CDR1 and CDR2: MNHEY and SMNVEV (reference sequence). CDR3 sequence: CASSPPGESPLHF. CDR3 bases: TGTGCCAGCAGTCCCCCCGGAGAGTCACCCCTCCACTTT.

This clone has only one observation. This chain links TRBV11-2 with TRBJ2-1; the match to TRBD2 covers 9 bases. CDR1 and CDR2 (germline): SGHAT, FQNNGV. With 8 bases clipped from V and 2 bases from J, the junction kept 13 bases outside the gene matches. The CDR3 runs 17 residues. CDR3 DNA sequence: TGTGCCAGCGGCGGGCGGGGGGGTTTGAGCCCCTACAATGAGCAGTTCTTC. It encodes CASGGRGGLSPYNEQFF.

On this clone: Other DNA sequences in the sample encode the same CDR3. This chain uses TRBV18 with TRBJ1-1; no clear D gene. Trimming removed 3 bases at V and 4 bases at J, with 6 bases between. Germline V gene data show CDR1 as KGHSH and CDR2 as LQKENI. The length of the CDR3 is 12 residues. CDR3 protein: CASSPTVTEAFF. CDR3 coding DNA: TGTGCCAGCTCACCCACAGTCACTGAAGCTTTCTTT.

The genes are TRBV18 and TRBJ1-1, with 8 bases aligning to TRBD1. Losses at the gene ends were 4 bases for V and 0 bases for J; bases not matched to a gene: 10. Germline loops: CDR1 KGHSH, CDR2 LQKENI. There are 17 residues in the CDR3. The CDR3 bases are TGTGCCAGCTCACGAGACAGGGGCATGGTGATGAACACTGAAGCTTTCTTT. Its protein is CASSRDRGMVMNTEAFF.

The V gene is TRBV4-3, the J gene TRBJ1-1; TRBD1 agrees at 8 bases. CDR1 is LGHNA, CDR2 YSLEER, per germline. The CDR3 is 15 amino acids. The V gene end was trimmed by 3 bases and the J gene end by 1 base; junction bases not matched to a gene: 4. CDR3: CASSHSGQANTEAFF. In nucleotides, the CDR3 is TGCGCCAGCAGCCACTCGGGACAGGCGAACACTGAAGCTTTCTTT.

Here the CDR3 DNA reads TGTGCCAGCACCCGACAGGGATACACCATATATTTT. Encoded protein: CASTRQGYTIYF. V is TRBV7-9 and J is TRBJ1-3; 7 bases line up with TRBD1. CDR1 is SEHNR, CDR2 FQNEAQ, per germline (reference sequence). V dropped 7 bases and J dropped 8; count of bases not matched to a gene: 5. This CDR3 is built from 12 residues.

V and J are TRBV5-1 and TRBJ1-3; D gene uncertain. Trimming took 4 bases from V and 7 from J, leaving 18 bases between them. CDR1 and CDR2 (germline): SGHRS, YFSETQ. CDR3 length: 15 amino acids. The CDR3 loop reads CASSHSEFGINTIYF. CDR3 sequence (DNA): TGCGCCAGCAGCCACTCAGAGTTCGGGATCAACACCATATATTTT.

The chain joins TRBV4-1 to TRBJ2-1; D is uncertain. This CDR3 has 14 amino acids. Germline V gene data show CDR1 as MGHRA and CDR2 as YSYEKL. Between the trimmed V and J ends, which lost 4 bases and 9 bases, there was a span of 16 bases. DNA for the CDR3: TGCGCCAGCAGCCTGGGCTGGGCAGCACGTGAGCAGTTCTTC. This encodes CASSLGWAAREQFF.

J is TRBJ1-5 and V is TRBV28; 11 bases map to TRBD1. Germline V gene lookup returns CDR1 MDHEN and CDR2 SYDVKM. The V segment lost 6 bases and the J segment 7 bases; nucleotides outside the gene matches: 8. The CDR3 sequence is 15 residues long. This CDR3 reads CASRSSGTGGQPQHF. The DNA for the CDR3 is TGTGCCAGCAGATCGTCCGGGACAGGGGGGCAGCCCCAGCATTTT.

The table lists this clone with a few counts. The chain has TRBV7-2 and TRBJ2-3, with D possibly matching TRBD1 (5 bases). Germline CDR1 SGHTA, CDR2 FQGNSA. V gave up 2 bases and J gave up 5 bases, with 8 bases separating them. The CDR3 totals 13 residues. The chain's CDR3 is CASSLSQGDTQYF. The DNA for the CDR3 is TGTGCCAGCAGCTTAAGCCAGGGAGATACGCAGTATTTT.

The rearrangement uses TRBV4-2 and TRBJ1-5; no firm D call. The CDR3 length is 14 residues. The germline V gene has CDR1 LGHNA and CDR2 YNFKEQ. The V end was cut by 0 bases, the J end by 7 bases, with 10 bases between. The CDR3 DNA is TGTGCCAGCAGCCAAGATGGTCCGGGACAGCCCCAGCATTTT. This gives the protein CASSQDGPGQPQHF.

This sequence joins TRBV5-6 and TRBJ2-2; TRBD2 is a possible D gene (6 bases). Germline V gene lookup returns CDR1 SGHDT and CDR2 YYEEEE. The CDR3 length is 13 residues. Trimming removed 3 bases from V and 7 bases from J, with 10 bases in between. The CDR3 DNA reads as TGTGCCAGCAGCTGGTGGGGGGTCGGGGAGCTGTTTTTT. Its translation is CASSWWGVGELFF.

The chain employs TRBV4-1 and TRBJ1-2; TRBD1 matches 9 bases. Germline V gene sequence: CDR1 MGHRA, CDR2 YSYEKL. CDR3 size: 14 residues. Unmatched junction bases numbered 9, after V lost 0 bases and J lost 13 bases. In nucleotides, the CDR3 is TGCGCCAGCAGCCAAGAAAACAGGGGGCCTTCCTCCACCTTC. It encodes CASSQENRGPSSTF.

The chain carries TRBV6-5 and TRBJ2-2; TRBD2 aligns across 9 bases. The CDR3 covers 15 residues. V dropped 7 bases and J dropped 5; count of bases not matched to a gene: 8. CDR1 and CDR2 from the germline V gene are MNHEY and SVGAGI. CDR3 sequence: CASTRRGGGTGELFF. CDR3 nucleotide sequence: TGTGCCAGCACTCGGCGGGGGGGCGGGACCGGGGAGCTGTTTTTT.

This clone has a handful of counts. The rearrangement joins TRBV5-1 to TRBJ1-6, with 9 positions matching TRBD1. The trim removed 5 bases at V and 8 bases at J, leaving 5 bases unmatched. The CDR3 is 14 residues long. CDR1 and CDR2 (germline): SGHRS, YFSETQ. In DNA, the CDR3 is TGCGCCAGCAGTGACTGGACAGGGGATTCACCCCTCCACTTT. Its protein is CASSDWTGDSPLHF.

The CDR3 loop is CASSPPWGGSRAGELFF. The CDR3 region has the DNA TGTGCCAGCAGCCCACCCTGGGGGGGGTCTAGGGCCGGGGAGCTGTTTTTT. This chain connects TRBV9 to TRBJ2-2, with 7 bases aligning to TRBD2. The CDR3 extends over 17 amino acids. Trimming cost V 4 bases and J 6 bases; bases outside gene matches: 15. CDR1 SGDLS and CDR2 YYNGEE come from the germline V gene.

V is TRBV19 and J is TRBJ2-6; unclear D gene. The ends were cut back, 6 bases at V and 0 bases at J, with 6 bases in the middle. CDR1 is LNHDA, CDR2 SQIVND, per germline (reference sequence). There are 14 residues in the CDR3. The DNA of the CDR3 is TGTGCCAGTAGGGCCCCCTCTGGGGCCAACGTCCTGACTTTC. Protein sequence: CASRAPSGANVLTF.

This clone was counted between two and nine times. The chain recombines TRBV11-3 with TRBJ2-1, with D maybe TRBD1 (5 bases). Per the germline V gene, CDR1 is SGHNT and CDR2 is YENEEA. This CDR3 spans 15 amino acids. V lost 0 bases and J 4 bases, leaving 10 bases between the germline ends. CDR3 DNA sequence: TGTGCCAGCAGCTTAGAAAAGGGGCCGTACAATGAGCAGTTCTTC. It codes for CASSLEKGPYNEQFF.

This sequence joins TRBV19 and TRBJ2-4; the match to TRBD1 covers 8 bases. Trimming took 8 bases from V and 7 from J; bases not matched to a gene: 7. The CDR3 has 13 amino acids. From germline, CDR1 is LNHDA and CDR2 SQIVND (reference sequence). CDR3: CASSGQGFNIQYF. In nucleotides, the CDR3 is TGTGCCAGTTCAGGACAGGGTTTTAACATTCAGTACTTC.

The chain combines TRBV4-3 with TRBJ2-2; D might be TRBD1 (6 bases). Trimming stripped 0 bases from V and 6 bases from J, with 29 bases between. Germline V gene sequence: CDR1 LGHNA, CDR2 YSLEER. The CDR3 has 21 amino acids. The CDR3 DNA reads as TGCGCCAGCAGCCAAGATGGGAACTCGGGACATCACGAAGTTGACGCCGGGGAGCTGTTTTTT. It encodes CASSQDGNSGHHEVDAGELFF.

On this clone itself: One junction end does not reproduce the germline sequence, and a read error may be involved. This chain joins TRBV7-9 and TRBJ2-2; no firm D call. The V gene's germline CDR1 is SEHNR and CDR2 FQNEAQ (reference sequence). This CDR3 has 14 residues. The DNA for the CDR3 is TGTTCCAGCAGCTTAACTTTCTCAACCGGGGAGCTGTTTTTT. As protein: CSSSLTFSTGELFF. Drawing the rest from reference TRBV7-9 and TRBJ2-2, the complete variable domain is DTGVSQNPRHKITKRGQNVTFRCDPISEHNRLYWYRQTLGQGPEFLTYFQNEAQLEKSRLLSDRFSAERPKGSFSTLEIQRTEQGDSAMYLCSSSLTFSTGELFFGEGSRLTVL.

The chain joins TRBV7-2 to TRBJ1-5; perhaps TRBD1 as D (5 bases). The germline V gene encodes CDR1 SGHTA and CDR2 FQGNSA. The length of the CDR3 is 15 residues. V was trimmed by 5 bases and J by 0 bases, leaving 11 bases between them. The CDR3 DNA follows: TGTGCCAGCAGCCCGGGACTCAATAGCAATCAGCCCCAGCATTTT. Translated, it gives CASSPGLNSNQPQHF.

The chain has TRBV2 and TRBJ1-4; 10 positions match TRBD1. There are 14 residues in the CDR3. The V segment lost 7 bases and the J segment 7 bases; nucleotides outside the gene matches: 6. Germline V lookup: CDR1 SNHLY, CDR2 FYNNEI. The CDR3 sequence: CASTTDRGREKLFF. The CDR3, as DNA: TGTGCCAGCACCACCGACAGGGGGCGTGAAAAACTGTTTTTT.

The CDR3 sequence: CASRRRGSGYTF. For the CDR3, the DNA is TGTGCCAGCAGGAGACGCGGGAGTGGCTACACCTTC. The gene calls are TRBV6-1 and TRBJ1-2; D not certain. The V end was cut by 6 bases, the J end by 7 bases, with 12 bases between. CDR1 and CDR2 from the germline V gene are MNHNS and SASEGT. The CDR3 consists of 12 residues.

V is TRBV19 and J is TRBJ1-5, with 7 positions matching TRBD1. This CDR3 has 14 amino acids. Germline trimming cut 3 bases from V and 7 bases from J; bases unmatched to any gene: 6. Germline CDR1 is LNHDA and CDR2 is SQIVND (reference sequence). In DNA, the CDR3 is TGTGCCAGTAGTATTGGGGACAGTCTCCAGCCCCAGCATTTT. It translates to CASSIGDSLQPQHF.

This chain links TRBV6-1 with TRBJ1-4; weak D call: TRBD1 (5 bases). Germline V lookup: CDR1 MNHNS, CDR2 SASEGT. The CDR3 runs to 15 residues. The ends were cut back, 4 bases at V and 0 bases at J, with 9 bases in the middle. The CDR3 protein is CASSASGSTNEKLFF. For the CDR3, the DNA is TGTGCCAGCAGTGCGTCAGGGTCAACTAATGAAAAACTGTTTTTT.

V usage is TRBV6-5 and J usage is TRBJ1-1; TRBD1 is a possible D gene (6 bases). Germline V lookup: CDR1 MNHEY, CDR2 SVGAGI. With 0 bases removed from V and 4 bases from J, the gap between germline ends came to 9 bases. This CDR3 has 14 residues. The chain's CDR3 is CASSYSGASTEAFF. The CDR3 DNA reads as TGTGCCAGCAGTTACTCGGGGGCCAGCACTGAAGCTTTCTTT.

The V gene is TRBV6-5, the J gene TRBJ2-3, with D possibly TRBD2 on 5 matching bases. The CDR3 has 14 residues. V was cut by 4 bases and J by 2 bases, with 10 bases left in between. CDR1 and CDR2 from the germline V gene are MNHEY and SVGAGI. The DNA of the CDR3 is TGTGCCAGCAGTTTACGGGGAGTCACAGATACGCAGTATTTT. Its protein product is CASSLRGVTDTQYF.

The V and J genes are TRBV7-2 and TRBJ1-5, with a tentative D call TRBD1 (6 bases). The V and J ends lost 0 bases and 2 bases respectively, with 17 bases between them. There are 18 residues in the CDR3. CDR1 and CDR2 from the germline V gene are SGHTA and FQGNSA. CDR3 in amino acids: CASSLARFSGVGNQPQHF. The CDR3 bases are TGTGCCAGCAGCTTAGCGCGGTTTTCAGGGGTAGGCAATCAGCCCCAGCATTTT.

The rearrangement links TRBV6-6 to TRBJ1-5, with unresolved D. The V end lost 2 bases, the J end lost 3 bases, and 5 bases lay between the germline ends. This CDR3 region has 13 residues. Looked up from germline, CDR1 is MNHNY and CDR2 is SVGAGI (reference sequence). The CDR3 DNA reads TGTGCCAGCAGTTACGGCAACAATCAGCCCCAGCATTTT. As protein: CASSYGNNQPQHF.